This T cell receptor beta chain was sequenced during a study of OX40 agonist ivuxolimab in advanced cancers. Study overall: As their treatment, patients were administered ivuxolimab, an agonistic anti-OX40 (CD134) antibody. In three patients, partial responses were observed, one with hepatocellular carcinoma and two with cutaneous melanoma. The study, taken as a whole, reports: Expanded clones were, on average, more numerous among CD8+ T cells than CD4+.

About this clone itself: No antigen is known for it.

Trimming took 4 bases from V and 6 from J, leaving 15 bases between them. Germline loops: CDR1 SGDLS, CDR2 YYNGEE. CDR3 length: 14 residues. Assay: immunoSEQ multiplex PCR; the TCRdb copy retains only in-frame clones and omits some. The data show some 100,000 clones, approximately 81% seen once. The TCR originated in an adult with an advanced solid tumor such as melanoma, head and neck, liver or kidney cancer. The sequences come from CD4+ or CD8+ T cells sorted from blood, collected in a trial of the OX40 agonist ivuxolimab. The chain combines TRBV9 with TRBJ2-3; D unresolved. CDR3 in DNA: TGTGCCAGCAGCTTCTCGGAAGGTGGTGATACGCAGTATTTT. It encodes CASSFSEGGDTQYF.